The entry below gives a single TCR beta chain sequence along with its context. The antigen is not known. This entry belongs to a study of memory CD4+ T cells and cytomegalovirus serostatus. Across the study: This sample comes from healthy Belgian adults, fewer than 10 CMV seropositive, approximately 25 seronegative.

Assay used: immunoSEQ multiplex PCR; TCRdb lists only in-frame clones, some missing. The table records over 75,000 clones, roughly 80% of them present only once. Single viable CD3+CD4+CD8-CD45RO+ cells were sorted as the memory CD4+ T cells. Trimming left V 1 base short and J 4 bases short, with 7 bases between. The germline gives CDR1 SGHNT, CDR2 YENEEA. The CDR3 contains 14 residues. General study results and limits: Suggested: most of the CMV-linked TCR signature lies in CD4+ memory cells.

The sequencing sample was made of memory CD4+ T cells from blood. This receptor was obtained from an adult in good health and CMV-seropositive. The rearrangement links TRBV11-3 to TRBJ2-2; either TRBD1 or TRBD2 may fit D (5 bases each). The CDR3 region has the DNA TGTGCCAGCAGCTTAGGGGGACGCACCGGGGAGCTGTTTTTT. Protein: CASSLGGRTGELFF.